This TCR beta chain emerged from a study of glioma-infiltrating T cells after dendritic cell vaccination. The table came from immunoSEQ multiplex PCR; TCRdb's copy has only in-frame clones and leaves some out. Of just under 100,000 clones in the sample, 75% to 90% were seen once. Time point meaning: after dendritic cell vaccination, including at tumor progression/relapse. Before vaccination, two weeks after the third vaccination, and at progression, PBMC were collected. Trimming at V came to 0 bases and at J to 4 bases, leaving 5 bases not matched to a gene. The germline V gene encodes CDR1 SGHNT and CDR2 YYREEE (reference sequence). The CDR3 totals 15 residues.

This clonotype was sampled from a human donor with glioblastoma. The starting material was blood, obtained after dendritic cell vaccination. The chain employs TRBV5-4 and TRBJ1-2; 8 bases align to TRBD1. For the CDR3, the DNA is TGTGCCAGCAGCTTGGCAGGGGGCAAAGGCTATGGCTACACCTTC. It yields the protein CASSLAGGKGYGYTF. The variable domain in full, completed from reference TRBV5-4 and TRBJ1-2, reads ETGVTQSPTHLIKTRGQQVTLRCSSQSGHNTVSWYQQALGQGPQFIFQYYREEENGRGNFPPRFSGLQFPNYSSELNVNALELDDSALYLCASSLAGGKGYGYTFGSGTRLTVV.